This T cell receptor (beta chain) was captured by sequencing in a study of T cell clones after liver transplantation. The table came from immunoSEQ multiplex PCR; TCRdb's copy has only in-frame clones and leaves some out. The table lists tens of thousands of clones, roughly 80% of them singletons. CDR1 is SGHDT and CDR2 is YYEEEE in the germline V gene. The V and J ends lost 0 bases and 2 bases, in that order; junction bases with no gene match: 5. CDR3 length: 16 amino acids. The sequence was collected from a human patient who received a liver transplant. Part of the T cells may come from the graft donor. The sample was CD4+ T cells from blood, taken roughly 50 months after liver transplant. The rearrangement joins TRBV5-6 to TRBJ2-3; 8 nucleotides match TRBD2. This chain's CDR3 is CASSLVSGVTTDTQYF. In nucleotides, the CDR3 is TGTGCCAGCAGCTTGGTTAGCGGGGTTACCACAGATACGCAGTATTTT.